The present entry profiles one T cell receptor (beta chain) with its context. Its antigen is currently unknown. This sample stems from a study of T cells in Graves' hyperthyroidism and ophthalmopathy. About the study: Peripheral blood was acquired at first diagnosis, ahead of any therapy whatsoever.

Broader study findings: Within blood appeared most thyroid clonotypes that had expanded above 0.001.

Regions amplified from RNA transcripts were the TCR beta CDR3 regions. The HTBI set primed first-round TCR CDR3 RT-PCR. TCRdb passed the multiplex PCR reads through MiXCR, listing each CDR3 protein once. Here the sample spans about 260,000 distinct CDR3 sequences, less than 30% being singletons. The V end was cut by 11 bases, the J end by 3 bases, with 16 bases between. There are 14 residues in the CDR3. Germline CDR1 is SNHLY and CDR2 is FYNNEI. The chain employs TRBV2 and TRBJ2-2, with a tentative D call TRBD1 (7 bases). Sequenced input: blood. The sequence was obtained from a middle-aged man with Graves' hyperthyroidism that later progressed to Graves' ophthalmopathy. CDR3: CARKVRGDTGELFF. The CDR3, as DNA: TGTGCCCGCAAAGTCAGGGGGGACACCGGGGAGCTGTTTTTT. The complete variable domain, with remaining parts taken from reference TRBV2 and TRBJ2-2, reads EPEVTQTPSHQVTQMGQEVILRCVPISNHLYFYWYRQILGQKVEFLVSFYNNEISEKSEIFDDQFSVERPDGSNFTLKIRSTKLEDSAMYFCARKVRGDTGELFFGEGSRLTVL.